Here is one T cell receptor (beta chain) with its context. Per the authors' pipeline: Quantification of nucleated cells was approximated via reference gene primer amplification. Sequencing was performed with immunoSEQ multiplex PCR; in TCRdb, only in-frame clones are kept and a portion is missing. The V and J calls and clone size come from that table; D and trimming were worked out from the DNA. The data hold about 530,000 clones, with roughly nine tenths observed a single time. The entry originates in a study of blood T cell repertoires in COVID-19. At the level of the study: Samples of COVID-19 (acute and convalescent) were obtained from the United States, Italy and Spain. From T cells, B-cell-depleted T cells, or PBMCs came the material, which was cDNA or gDNA.

The CDR3 has 12 amino acids. V lost 4 bases and J lost 8; bases outside the gene matches: 4. The germline V gene has CDR1 SQVTM and CDR2 ANQGSEA. Seattle enrolled patients during active infection and tracked them longitudinally. The V call is TRBV29-1, the J call TRBJ2-1; 8 bases are a match to TRBD1. The source of this sequence is a woman between 45 and 60 years old with COVID-19, enrolled during active disease. The sequenced material came from peripheral blood. CDR3: CSVVDRGYEQFF. The DNA of the CDR3 is TGCAGCGTTGTCGACAGGGGATATGAGCAGTTCTTC.